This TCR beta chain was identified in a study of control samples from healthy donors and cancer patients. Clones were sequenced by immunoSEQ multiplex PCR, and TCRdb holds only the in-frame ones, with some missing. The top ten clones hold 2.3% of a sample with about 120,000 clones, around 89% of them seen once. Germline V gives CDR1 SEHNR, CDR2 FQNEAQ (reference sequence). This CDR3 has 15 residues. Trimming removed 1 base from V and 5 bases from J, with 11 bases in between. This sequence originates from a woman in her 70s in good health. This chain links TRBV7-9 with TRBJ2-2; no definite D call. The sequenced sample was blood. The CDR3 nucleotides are TGTGCCAGCAGCTTAGAAGGGTTCGCGACCGGGGAGCTGTTTTTT. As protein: CASSLEGFATGELFF.